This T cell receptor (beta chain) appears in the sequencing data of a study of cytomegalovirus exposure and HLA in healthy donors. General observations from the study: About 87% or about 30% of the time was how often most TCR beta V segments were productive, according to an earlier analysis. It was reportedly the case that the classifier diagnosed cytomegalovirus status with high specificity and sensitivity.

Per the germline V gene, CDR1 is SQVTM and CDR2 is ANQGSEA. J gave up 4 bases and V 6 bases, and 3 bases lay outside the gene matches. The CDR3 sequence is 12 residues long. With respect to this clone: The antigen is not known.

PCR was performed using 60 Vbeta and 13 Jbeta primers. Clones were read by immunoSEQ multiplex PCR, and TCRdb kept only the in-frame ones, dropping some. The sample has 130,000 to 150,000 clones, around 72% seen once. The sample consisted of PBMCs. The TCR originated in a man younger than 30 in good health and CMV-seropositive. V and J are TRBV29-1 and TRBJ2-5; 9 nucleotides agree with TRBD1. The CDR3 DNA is TGCAGCGTGAGGACAGGGGTAGAGACCCAGTACTTC. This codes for CSVRTGVETQYF. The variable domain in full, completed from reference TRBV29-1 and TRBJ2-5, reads SAVISQKPSRDICQRGTSLTIQCQVDSQVTMMFWYRQQPGQSLTLIATANQGSEATYESGFVIDKFPISRPNLTFSTLTVSNMSPEDSSIYLCSVRTGVETQYFGPGTRLLVL.